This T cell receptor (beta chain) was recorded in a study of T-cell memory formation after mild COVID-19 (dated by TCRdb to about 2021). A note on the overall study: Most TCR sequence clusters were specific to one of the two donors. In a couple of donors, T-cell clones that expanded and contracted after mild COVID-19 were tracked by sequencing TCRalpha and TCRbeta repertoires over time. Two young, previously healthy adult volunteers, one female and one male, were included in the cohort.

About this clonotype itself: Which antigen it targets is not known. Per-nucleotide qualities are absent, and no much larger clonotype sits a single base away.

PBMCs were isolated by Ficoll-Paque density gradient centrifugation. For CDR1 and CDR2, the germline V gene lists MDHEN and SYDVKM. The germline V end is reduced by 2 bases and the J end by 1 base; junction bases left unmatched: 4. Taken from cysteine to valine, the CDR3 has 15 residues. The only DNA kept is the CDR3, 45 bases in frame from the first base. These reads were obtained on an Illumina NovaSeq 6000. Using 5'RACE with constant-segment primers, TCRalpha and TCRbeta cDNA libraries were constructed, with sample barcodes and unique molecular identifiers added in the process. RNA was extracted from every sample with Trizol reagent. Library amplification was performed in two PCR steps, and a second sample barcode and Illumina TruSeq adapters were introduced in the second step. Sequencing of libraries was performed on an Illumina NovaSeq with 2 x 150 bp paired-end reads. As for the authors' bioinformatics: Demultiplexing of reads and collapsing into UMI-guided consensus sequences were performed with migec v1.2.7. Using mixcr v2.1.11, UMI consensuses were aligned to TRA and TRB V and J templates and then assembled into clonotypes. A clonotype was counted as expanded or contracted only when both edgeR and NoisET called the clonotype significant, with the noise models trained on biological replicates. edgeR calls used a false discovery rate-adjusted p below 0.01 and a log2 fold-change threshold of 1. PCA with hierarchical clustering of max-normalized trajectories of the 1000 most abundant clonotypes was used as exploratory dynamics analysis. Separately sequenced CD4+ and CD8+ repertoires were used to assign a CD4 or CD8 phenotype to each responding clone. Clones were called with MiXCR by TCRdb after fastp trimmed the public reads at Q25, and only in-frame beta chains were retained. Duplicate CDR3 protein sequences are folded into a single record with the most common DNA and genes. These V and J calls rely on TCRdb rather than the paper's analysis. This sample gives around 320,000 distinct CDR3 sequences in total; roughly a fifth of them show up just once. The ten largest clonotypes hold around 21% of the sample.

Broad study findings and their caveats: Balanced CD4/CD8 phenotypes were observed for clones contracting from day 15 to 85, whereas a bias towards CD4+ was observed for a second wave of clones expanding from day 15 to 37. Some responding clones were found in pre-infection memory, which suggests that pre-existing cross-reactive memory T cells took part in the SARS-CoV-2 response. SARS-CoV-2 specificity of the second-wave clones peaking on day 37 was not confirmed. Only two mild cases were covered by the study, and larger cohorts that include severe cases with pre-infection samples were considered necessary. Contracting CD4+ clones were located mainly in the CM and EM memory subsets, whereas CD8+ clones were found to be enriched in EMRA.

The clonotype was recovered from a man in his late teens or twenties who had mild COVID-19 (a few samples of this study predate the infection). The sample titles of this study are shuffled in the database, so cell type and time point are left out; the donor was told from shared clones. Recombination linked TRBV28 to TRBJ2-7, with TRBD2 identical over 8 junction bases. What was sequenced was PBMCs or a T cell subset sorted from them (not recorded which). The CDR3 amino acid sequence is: CASSLAGGRSYEQYV. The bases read TGTGCCAGCAGTTTAGCGGGGGGACGATCCTACGAGCAGTACGTC.